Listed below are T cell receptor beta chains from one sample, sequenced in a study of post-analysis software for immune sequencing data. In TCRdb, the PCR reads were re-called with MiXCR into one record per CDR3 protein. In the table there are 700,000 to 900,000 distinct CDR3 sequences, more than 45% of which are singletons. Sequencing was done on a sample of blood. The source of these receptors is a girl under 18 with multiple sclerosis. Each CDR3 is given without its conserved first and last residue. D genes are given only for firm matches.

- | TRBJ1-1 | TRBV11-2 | ASSLDPGGTEAF
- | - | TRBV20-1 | SARAGRGFSYEQY
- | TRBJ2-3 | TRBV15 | ATSREAGGTDTQY
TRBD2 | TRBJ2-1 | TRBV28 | ASSPGGLASHEQF
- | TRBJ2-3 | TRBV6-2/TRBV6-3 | ASSYSASAQY
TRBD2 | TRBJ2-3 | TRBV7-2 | ASSLRGGRDTQY
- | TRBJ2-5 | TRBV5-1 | ASSLYEGEQY
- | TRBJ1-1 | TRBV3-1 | ASSQVGDTEAF
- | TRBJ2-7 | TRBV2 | ASSEGSKPPDLQY
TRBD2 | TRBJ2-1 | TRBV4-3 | ASSQDIGGRGSEQF
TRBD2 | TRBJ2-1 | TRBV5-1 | ASRRTSGTSGRDEQF
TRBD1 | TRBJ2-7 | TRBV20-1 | SASTGQGSYEQY
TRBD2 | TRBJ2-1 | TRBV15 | ATSARPGLAYNEQF
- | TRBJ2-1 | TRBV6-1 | ASSDLRNEQF
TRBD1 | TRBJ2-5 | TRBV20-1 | SALPHRGRIGETQY
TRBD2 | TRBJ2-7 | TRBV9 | ASSVSGRTSYEQY
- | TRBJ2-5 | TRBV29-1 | SVGDQETQY
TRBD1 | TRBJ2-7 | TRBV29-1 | SVEGSSGTGWYEQY
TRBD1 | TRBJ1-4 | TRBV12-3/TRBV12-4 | ASSLGGQSEKLF
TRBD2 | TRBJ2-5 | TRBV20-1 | SAEQGAGGETQY
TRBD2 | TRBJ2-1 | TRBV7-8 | ASSLSTSGYNNEQF
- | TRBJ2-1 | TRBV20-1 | SARDPRGFYNEQF
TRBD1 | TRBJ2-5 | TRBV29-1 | SVPKGQETQY
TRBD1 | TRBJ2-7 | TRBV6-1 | ASSEPWTGAAAGQY
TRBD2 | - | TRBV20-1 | SARGAGGRYEQY
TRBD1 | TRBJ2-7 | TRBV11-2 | ASSLVSGTGRLPYEQY
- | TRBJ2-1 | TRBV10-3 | AISEVAGEQF
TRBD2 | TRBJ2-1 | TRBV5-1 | ASSLEGLAVNNEQF
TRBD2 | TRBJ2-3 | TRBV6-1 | ASTIMTSADTQY
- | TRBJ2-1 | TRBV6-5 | ASSQAHGSYNEQF
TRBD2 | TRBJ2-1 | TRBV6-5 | ASSSTSGRSFRDNEQF
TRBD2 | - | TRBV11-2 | ASSLGPLGASGPRGEQY
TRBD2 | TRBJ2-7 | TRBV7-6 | ASSSLAGGAEQY
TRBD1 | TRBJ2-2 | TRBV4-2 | ASSQDTPGQGATGELF
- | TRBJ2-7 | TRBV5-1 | ASSSSGNSYEQY
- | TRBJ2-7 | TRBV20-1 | SQGDSSYEQY
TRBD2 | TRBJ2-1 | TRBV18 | ASSPRASGMYYNERF
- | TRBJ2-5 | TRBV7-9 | ASSFVRPLYQETQY
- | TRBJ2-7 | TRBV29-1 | SVEVRTTSYEQY
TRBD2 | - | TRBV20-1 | SAASGRASEQY
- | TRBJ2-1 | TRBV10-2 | ASSEKDPLNEQF
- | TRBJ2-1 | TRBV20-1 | SASHEQRYNEQF
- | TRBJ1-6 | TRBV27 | ASSLIADYNSPLH
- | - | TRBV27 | ASSQTGLSPNEQY
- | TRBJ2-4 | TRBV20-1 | SAPNNLAKNIQY
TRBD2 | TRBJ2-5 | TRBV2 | ASSALAGAPGTQY
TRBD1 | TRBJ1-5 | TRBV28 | ASIRQTGVNQPQH
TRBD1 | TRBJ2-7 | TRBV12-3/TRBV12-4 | ASSFRDSRVSYEQY
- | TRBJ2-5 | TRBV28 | ASRLTLGEEEQY
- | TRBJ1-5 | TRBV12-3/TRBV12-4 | ASSLEGLWQPQH
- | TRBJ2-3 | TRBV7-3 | ASSQGGIDTQY
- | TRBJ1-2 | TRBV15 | ATSRDPANYGYT
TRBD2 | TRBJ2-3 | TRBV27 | ASSLLSGVTDTQY
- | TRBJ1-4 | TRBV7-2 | ASSLIRGADEKLF
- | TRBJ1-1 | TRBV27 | ASSLLVPTNTEAF
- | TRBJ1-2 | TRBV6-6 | ASSYEGMKNGYT
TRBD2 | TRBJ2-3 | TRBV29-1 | SVEDRGGRVGDTQY
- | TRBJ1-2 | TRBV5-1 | ASTQTPGFYGYT
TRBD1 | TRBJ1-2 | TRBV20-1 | SAAPGQVNYGYT